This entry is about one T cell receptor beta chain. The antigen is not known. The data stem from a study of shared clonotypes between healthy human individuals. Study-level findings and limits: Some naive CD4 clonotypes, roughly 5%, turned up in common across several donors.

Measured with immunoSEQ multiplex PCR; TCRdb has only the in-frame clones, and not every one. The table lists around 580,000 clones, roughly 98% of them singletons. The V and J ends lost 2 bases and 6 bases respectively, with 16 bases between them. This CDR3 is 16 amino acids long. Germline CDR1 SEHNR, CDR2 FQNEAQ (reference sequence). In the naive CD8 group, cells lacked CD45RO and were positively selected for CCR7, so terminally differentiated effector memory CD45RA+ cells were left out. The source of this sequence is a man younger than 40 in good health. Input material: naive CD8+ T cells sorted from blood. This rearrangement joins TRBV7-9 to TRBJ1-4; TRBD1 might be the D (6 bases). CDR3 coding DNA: TGTGCCAGCAGCTTAAGGACAGTAATGAATTATGAAAAACTGTTTTTT. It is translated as CASSLRTVMNYEKLFF.